This T cell receptor (beta chain) was recorded in a study of control samples from healthy donors and cancer patients. The data were produced by immunoSEQ multiplex PCR, yet TCRdb's version contains in-frame clones alone and is incomplete. The repertoire holds roughly 90,000 clones, with over 85% as singletons. Germline V CDR1 and CDR2: ENHRY, SYGVKD. V was clipped by 11 bases and J by 0 bases; unmatched bases: 3. CDR3 length equals 13 residues. This TCR was recovered from a woman in her 30s in good health. This rearrangement joins TRBV10-3 to TRBJ2-3, with 9 bases that match TRBD2. The sequenced sample was blood. CDR3 nucleotides: TGTGCCTCCAGCGGGGGGAGCACAGATACGCAGTATTTT. It codes for CASSGGSTDTQYF.